A single sample is the source of the 2 T cell receptor beta chains below, sequenced in a study of blood T cell repertoires in COVID-19. The method was immunoSEQ multiplex PCR; TCRdb's version includes in-frame clones alone and lacks a portion of them. The sample has 150,000 to 200,000 clones; roughly 82% are singletons. Sequencing was carried out using peripheral blood. All receptors come from a woman aged 40 to 49 with COVID-19, enrolled during active disease.

This chain uses TRBV5-1 with TRBJ2-4, with 8 bases matching TRBD1. Germline V CDR1 and CDR2: SGHRS, YFSETQ. CDR3 length equals 16 residues. J lost 3 bases, V lost 3 bases, and 8 bases had no gene match. CDR3 loop: CASSSAGGAGKNIQYF. The DNA of the CDR3 is TGCGCCAGCAGCTCCGCAGGGGGCGCCGGCAAAAACATTCAGTACTTC.

The chain's CDR3 is CATTLPRLAGGQRDNEQFF. CDR3 DNA: TGTGCCACCACGCTTCCAAGACTAGCGGGAGGGCAAAGAGACAATGAGCAGTTCTTC. The chain uses TRBV7-9 and TRBJ2-1; 14 nucleotides align to TRBD2. Germline CDR1 is SEHNR and CDR2 is FQNEAQ (reference sequence). V lost 10 bases to trimming and J lost 5 bases; unmatched junction nucleotides: 19. This CDR3 spans 19 amino acids.